This entry features one TCR beta chain sequence. Antigen specificity is unknown. These data belong to a study of T cell responses to AZD1222 COVID-19 vaccine. Study at large: The study pooled second doses at about 4 or about 12 weeks. General study results and limits: Clonal diversity was possibly underestimated; the donors were predominantly white British and more often female. Baseline seropositivity occurred in only a handful of AZD1222 recipients. Vaccine-associated CD4 TCRs ranged over spike, dominating at 160-218 and 743-854.

Method: immunoSEQ multiplex PCR; TCRdb's copy keeps in-frame clones and lacks some. The table lists approximately 130,000 clones, over 90% of them singletons. The CDR3 sequence is 16 residues long. Looked up from germline, CDR1 is MNHNY and CDR2 is SVGAGI (reference sequence). Deletions cut 2 bases from V and 6 bases from J, with 14 bases between. The specimen comprised peripheral blood, sampled on day 0 of AZD1222 vaccination. The chain is built from TRBV6-6 and TRBJ1-6; no clear D. This clonotype originated in an adult in good health. CDR3 loop: CASSYDGRLFNSPLHF. The CDR3 region has the DNA TGTGCCAGCAGTTACGACGGCAGGCTTTTTAATTCACCCCTCCACTTT.